These T cell receptor beta chains were read from a single sample in a study of blood T cell repertoires in COVID-19. Profiling relied on immunoSEQ multiplex PCR, and the TCRdb table lists in-frame clones only, not all of them. The table has some 250,000 clones, 70% to 90% seen once. The source material was peripheral blood. The receptor set was obtained from a woman aged 30 to 39 who had recovered from COVID-19. CDR3s include the opening cysteine and the closing phenylalanine or tryptophan. Fields, in order: J gene, D gene, V gene, clone size, CDR3 length, CDR3 protein, CDR3 DNA. A D gene is named only where the DNA matches it firmly. Not every row has a clone size; where given, it reads once, few, many or a size class.

J: TRBJ2-3; D: NA; V: TRBV18; size: NA; length: 16; CDR3: CASSPLGRGLADTQYF; DNA: TGTGCCAGCTCACCACTCGGCAGAGGCCTTGCAGATACGCAGTATTTT
J: TRBJ2-7; D: NA; V: TRBV19; size: NA; length: 14; CDR3: CASKSGTGAYEQYF; DNA: TGTGCCTCCAAAAGCGGGACAGGAGCCTACGAGCAGTACTTC
J: TRBJ2-7; D: NA; V: TRBV4-3; size: NA; length: 15; CDR3: CASSQDRGGIYEQYF; DNA: TGCGCCAGCAGCCAAGATAGGGGGGGGATCTACGAGCAGTACTTC
J: TRBJ1-4; D: NA; V: TRBV5-5; size: NA; length: 18; CDR3: CASSLRGQSLGANEKLFF; DNA: TGTGCCAGCAGCTTGCGAGGACAGTCATTGGGAGCTAATGAAAAACTGTTTTTT
J: TRBJ2-5; D: NA; V: TRBV5-6; size: NA; length: 13; CDR3: CASSVNLQETQYF; DNA: TGTGCCAGCAGCGTGAACTTACAAGAGACCCAGTACTTC
J: TRBJ1-2; D: NA; V: TRBV5-1; size: NA; length: 15; CDR3: CASSLEGGVGYGYTF; DNA: TGCGCCAGCAGCTTGGAAGGGGGAGTAGGATATGGCTACACCTTC
J: TRBJ1-4; D: TRBD1; V: TRBV6-5; size: once; length: 15; CDR3: CASSYAQGAGEKLFF; DNA: TGTGCCAGCAGTTACGCCCAGGGGGCGGGAGAAAAACTGTTTTTT
J: TRBJ1-3; D: TRBD1; V: TRBV28; size: NA; length: 16; CDR3: CASSPSTGQAGNTIYF; DNA: TGTGCCAGCAGTCCCTCAACGGGACAGGCTGGAAACACCATATATTTT
J: TRBJ2-7; D: NA; V: TRBV7-9; size: NA; length: 15; CDR3: CASSSATGDPYEQYF; DNA: TGTGCCAGCAGCTCAGCTACAGGTGACCCCTACGAGCAGTACTTC
J: TRBJ2-7; D: NA; V: TRBV5-4; size: NA; length: 14; CDR3: CASSYSQGSYEQYF; DNA: TGTGCCAGCAGCTACTCACAGGGATCCTACGAGCAGTACTTC
J: TRBJ2-7; D: TRBD1; V: TRBV5-1; size: NA; length: 15; CDR3: CASSLGTGGDGEQYF; DNA: TGCGCCAGCAGCTTAGGGACAGGGGGCGACGGCGAGCAGTACTTC
J: TRBJ2-6; D: NA; V: TRBV12-5; size: NA; length: 15; CDR3: CASATPRSGANVLTF; DNA: TGTGCTAGTGCCACCCCCCGGTCTGGGGCCAACGTCCTGACTTTC
J: TRBJ1-4; D: NA; V: TRBV23-1; size: NA; length: 18; CDR3: CASSLKPTGEETNEKLFF; DNA: TGCGCCAGCAGCTTGAAGCCGACAGGAGAGGAAACTAATGAAAAACTGTTTTTT
J: TRBJ2-7; D: TRBD1; V: TRBV9; size: NA; length: 16; CDR3: CASSVGPRGQYSEQYF; DNA: TGTGCCAGCAGCGTAGGCCCCAGGGGGCAATATAGCGAGCAGTACTTC
J: TRBJ2-7; D: TRBD1; V: TRBV12-3/TRBV12-4; size: once; length: 13; CDR3: CASSRDRTYEQYF; DNA: TGTGCCAGCAGCAGGGACAGGACCTACGAGCAGTACTTC
J: TRBJ1-2; D: NA; V: TRBV21-1; size: NA; length: 15; CDR3: CASSKPGQENYGYTF; DNA: TGTGCCAGCAGCAAACCGGGACAGGAGAACTATGGCTACACCTTC
J: TRBJ2-7; D: TRBD2; V: TRBV7-3; size: few; length: 15; CDR3: CASSSFGGSSYEQYF; DNA: TGTGCCAGCAGCTCCTTCGGCGGGAGTTCCTACGAGCAGTACTTC
J: TRBJ1-5; D: NA; V: TRBV18; size: NA; length: 17; CDR3: CASSFRTLGGRDQPQHF; DNA: TGTGCCAGCTCATTCCGGACTCTAGGGGGGAGGGATCAGCCCCAGCATTTT
J: TRBJ2-7; D: NA; V: TRBV27; size: NA; length: 15; CDR3: CASRLRPGLGYEQYF; DNA: TGTGCCAGCAGATTAAGGCCGGGTTTGGGTTACGAGCAGTACTTC
J: TRBJ2-2; D: NA; V: TRBV18; size: NA; length: 14; CDR3: CASSGLANTGELFF; DNA: TGTGCCAGCTCGGGACTGGCGAACACCGGGGAGCTGTTTTTT
J: TRBJ1-1; D: NA; V: TRBV13; size: few; length: 16; CDR3: CASSLYGGSRTAEAFF; DNA: TGTGCCAGCAGCTTATACGGGGGTTCGAGGACGGCTGAAGCTTTCTTT
J: TRBJ2-7; D: NA; V: TRBV5-6; size: NA; length: 14; CDR3: CASSFPTGPYEQYF; DNA: TGTGCCAGCAGCTTCCCGACAGGTCCCTACGAGCAGTACTTC
J: TRBJ1-6; D: NA; V: TRBV12-3/TRBV12-4; size: NA; length: 13; CDR3: CATGPVSNSPLHF; DNA: TGTGCCACCGGTCCGGTAAGTAATTCACCCCTCCACTTT
J: TRBJ1-1; D: NA; V: TRBV21-1; size: NA; length: 16; CDR3: CASSKTWDRFATEAFF; DNA: TGTGCCAGCAGCAAAACTTGGGACAGGTTCGCCACTGAAGCTTTCTTT
J: TRBJ2-3; D: TRBD2; V: TRBV6-2/TRBV6-3; size: NA; length: 17; CDR3: CASSYSWLAGRDDTQYF; DNA: TGTGCCAGCAGTTACTCGTGGCTAGCGGGGCGGGACGATACGCAGTATTTT
J: TRBJ2-3; D: TRBD2; V: TRBV11-2; size: NA; length: 19; CDR3: CASSWRLAGGATIPDTQYF; DNA: TGTGCCAGCAGCTGGAGACTAGCGGGGGGCGCCACCATACCAGATACGCAGTATTTT
J: TRBJ2-7; D: TRBD2; V: TRBV11-2; size: NA; length: 15; CDR3: CASSHLAGGPGEQYF; DNA: TGTGCCAGCAGCCATTTAGCGGGGGGGCCGGGCGAGCAGTACTTC
J: TRBJ2-1; D: TRBD2; V: TRBV10-2; size: NA; length: 14; CDR3: CASSETGGWNEQFF; DNA: TGCGCCAGCAGTGAGACCGGGGGGTGGAATGAGCAGTTCTTC
J: TRBJ1-2; D: NA; V: TRBV7-2; size: NA; length: 13; CDR3: CASSPQGNYGYTF; DNA: TGTGCCAGCAGCCCCCAGGGGAACTATGGCTACACCTTC
J: TRBJ1-4; D: TRBD1; V: TRBV6-5; size: NA; length: 14; CDR3: CASSYDWTGEKLFF; DNA: TGTGCCAGCAGTTACGACTGGACAGGCGAAAAACTGTTTTTT
J: TRBJ2-4; D: TRBD2; V: TRBV19; size: NA; length: 14; CDR3: CASSTSGGTPIQYF; DNA: TGTGCCAGTAGCACGAGCGGGGGGACACCCATTCAGTACTTC
J: TRBJ1-2; D: TRBD1; V: TRBV12-5; size: NA; length: 17; CDR3: CASGLGDRAWDNYGYTF; DNA: TGTGCTAGTGGATTGGGGGACAGGGCTTGGGATAACTATGGCTACACCTTC
J: TRBJ2-3; D: TRBD2; V: TRBV7-6; size: NA; length: 15; CDR3: CASSSLAGGTDTQYF; DNA: TGTGCCAGCAGCTCTCTAGCGGGGGGCACAGATACGCAGTATTTT
J: TRBJ1-3; D: NA; V: TRBV7-8; size: NA; length: 14; CDR3: CASSQDNSGNTIYF; DNA: TGTGCCAGCAGCCAAGACAACTCTGGAAACACCATATATTTT
J: TRBJ2-4; D: NA; V: TRBV7-2; size: NA; length: 16; CDR3: CASSLGSDLAQNIQYF; DNA: TGTGCCAGCAGCTTAGGGAGTGATCTAGCGCAGAACATTCAGTACTTC
J: TRBJ2-7; D: TRBD2; V: TRBV9; size: NA; length: 15; CDR3: CASTEGLAGTYEQYF; DNA: TGTGCCAGCACCGAGGGACTAGCGGGGACATACGAGCAGTACTTC
J: TRBJ1-6; D: NA; V: TRBV5-1; size: NA; length: 14; CDR3: CASSLGGDATPLHF; DNA: TGCGCCAGCAGCTTGGGCGGGGATGCTACACCCCTCCACTTT
J: TRBJ2-7; D: NA; V: TRBV15; size: NA; length: 16; CDR3: CATSSGTGPSSYEQYF; DNA: TGTGCCACCAGCAGTGGAACAGGTCCTAGCTCCTACGAGCAGTACTTC
J: TRBJ1-5; D: TRBD1; V: TRBV19; size: NA; length: 16; CDR3: CASSPGDRGNNQPQHF; DNA: TGTGCCAGTAGTCCCGGGGACAGGGGCAACAATCAGCCCCAGCATTTT
J: TRBJ1-3; D: NA; V: TRBV10-3; size: NA; length: 14; CDR3: CAISGGGSGNTIYF; DNA: TGTGCCATCAGTGGGGGAGGCTCTGGAAACACCATATATTTT
J: TRBJ2-3; D: NA; V: TRBV2; size: NA; length: 18; CDR3: CASTGMASAHRPEDTQYF; DNA: TGTGCCAGCACGGGGATGGCTAGCGCCCACCGGCCGGAAGATACGCAGTATTTT
J: TRBJ2-5; D: TRBD2; V: TRBV5-6; size: NA; length: 15; CDR3: CASSPSGGAGETQYF; DNA: TGTGCCAGCAGCCCGAGCGGGGGGGCGGGAGAGACCCAGTACTTC
J: TRBJ1-4; D: TRBD1; V: TRBV18; size: NA; length: 16; CDR3: CASSPHRGGVGEKLFF; DNA: TGTGCCAGCTCCCCCCACAGGGGAGGCGTCGGTGAAAAACTGTTTTTT
J: TRBJ2-1; D: TRBD1; V: TRBV29-1; size: NA; length: 14; CDR3: CSVYPGQGNNEQFF; DNA: TGCAGCGTATATCCGGGACAGGGGAACAATGAGCAGTTCTTC
J: TRBJ1-4; D: NA; V: TRBV27; size: NA; length: 17; CDR3: CASSPLRGSRVNEKLFF; DNA: TGTGCCAGCAGTCCACTCCGTGGGTCCCGGGTTAATGAAAAACTGTTTTTT
J: TRBJ2-5; D: NA; V: TRBV7-6; size: once; length: 15; CDR3: CASSLDWGGRETQYF; DNA: TGTGCCAGCAGCTTAGATTGGGGGGGCAGAGAGACCCAGTACTTC
J: TRBJ2-2; D: NA; V: TRBV2; size: NA; length: 15; CDR3: CASSEEGAQLGKLFF; DNA: TGTGCCAGCAGTGAAGAAGGGGCCCAGTTGGGGAAGCTGTTTTTT
J: TRBJ2-7; D: NA; V: TRBV4-3; size: NA; length: 16; CDR3: CASSQNRRVGRDEQYF; DNA: TGCGCCAGCAGCCAAAACCGTCGGGTTGGTCGAGACGAGCAGTACTTC
J: TRBJ2-1; D: NA; V: TRBV7-5; size: NA; length: 18; CDR3: CVRSLLPWERGGYNEQFF; DNA: TGTGTCAGAAGCTTACTCCCGTGGGAGCGGGGGGGTTACAATGAGCAGTTCTTC
J: TRBJ1-2; D: NA; V: TRBV18; size: NA; length: 12; CDR3: CASSPLEGGYTF; DNA: TGTGCCAGCTCACCGCTCGAGGGTGGCTACACCTTC
J: TRBJ1-5; D: NA; V: TRBV24-1; size: once; length: 15; CDR3: CATSGHFMTRQPQHF; DNA: TGTGCCACCTCAGGACATTTCATGACAAGACAGCCCCAGCATTTT
J: TRBJ1-2; D: TRBD1; V: TRBV12-5; size: NA; length: 15; CDR3: CASGLAPGQLLGYTF; DNA: TGTGCTAGTGGTTTGGCCCCGGGACAGCTTTTAGGCTACACCTTC
J: TRBJ1-1; D: NA; V: TRBV7-9; size: NA; length: 12; CDR3: CASRFGGDEAFF; DNA: TGTGCCAGCAGGTTCGGAGGGGATGAAGCTTTCTTT
J: TRBJ1-6; D: TRBD1; V: TRBV19; size: NA; length: 16; CDR3: CASSTRGSSYNSPLHF; DNA: TGTGCCAGTAGTACCAGGGGGAGCTCCTATAATTCACCCCTCCACTTT
J: TRBJ2-7; D: NA; V: TRBV10-3; size: NA; length: 14; CDR3: CAISPKGGAYEQYF; DNA: TGTGCCATCAGTCCCAAAGGGGGGGCCTACGAGCAGTACTTC
J: TRBJ1-6; D: TRBD1; V: TRBV3-1/TRBV3-2; size: NA; length: 15; CDR3: CASRLGDRENSPLHF; DNA: TGTGCCAGCAGACTCGGGGACAGGGAAAATTCACCCCTCCACTTT
J: TRBJ1-6; D: TRBD1; V: TRBV9; size: NA; length: 16; CDR3: CASSARDRDYNSPLHF; DNA: TGTGCCAGCAGCGCCCGGGACAGGGACTATAATTCACCCCTCCACTTT
J: TRBJ1-1; D: NA; V: TRBV5-6; size: NA; length: 16; CDR3: CASSLRGEVLGTEAFF; DNA: TGTGCCAGCAGCTTGCGGGGGGAGGTCTTAGGCACTGAAGCTTTCTTT
J: TRBJ1-6; D: NA; V: TRBV7-6; size: NA; length: 15; CDR3: CASSLEHQRHSPLHF; DNA: TGTGCCAGCAGCTTAGAACATCAACGTCATTCACCCCTCCACTTT
J: TRBJ2-7; D: TRBD1; V: TRBV19; size: NA; length: 13; CDR3: CASSSQGASEQYF; DNA: TGTGCCAGTAGTTCACAGGGGGCGAGCGAGCAGTACTTC